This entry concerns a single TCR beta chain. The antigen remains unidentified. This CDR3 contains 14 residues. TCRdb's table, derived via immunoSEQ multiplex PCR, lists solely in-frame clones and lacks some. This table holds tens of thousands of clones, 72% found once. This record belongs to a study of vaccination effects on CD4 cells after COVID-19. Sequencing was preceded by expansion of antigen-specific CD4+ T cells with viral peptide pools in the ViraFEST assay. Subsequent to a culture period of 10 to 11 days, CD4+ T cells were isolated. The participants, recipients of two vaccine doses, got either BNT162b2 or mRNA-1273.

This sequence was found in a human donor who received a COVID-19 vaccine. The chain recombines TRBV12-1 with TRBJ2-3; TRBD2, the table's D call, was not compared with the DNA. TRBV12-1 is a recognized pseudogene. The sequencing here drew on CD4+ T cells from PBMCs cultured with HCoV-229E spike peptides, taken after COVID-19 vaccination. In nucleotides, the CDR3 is TGTGCCAGCAGCTGCGCCAGCGGCACAGATACGCAGTATTTT. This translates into CASSCASGTDTQYF.